This T cell receptor beta chain was recovered during a study of blood T cells in healthy people across ages. Overall study findings and caveats: The study found TCR beta diversity correlated strongly with naive T cell percentage.

Using a J-beta primer mix together with a sample-barcoded 5' primer, a second PCR was run for roughly 6 to 12 cycles. Each cDNA was tagged by a template-switch adaptor containing 12 random nucleotides. Each CDR3 protein is one row after TCRdb ran MiXCR on the 5' RACE reads. The sample holds about 900,000 distinct CDR3 sequences, approximately 49% seen once. Germline values: CDR1 KGHDR, CDR2 SFDVKD. The CDR3 is made up of 13 amino acids. V was clipped by 7 bases and J by 1 base; unmatched bases: 2. This clonotype occurred a few times. Its specificity is unknown. Sequencing input: blood. V usage is TRBV24-1 and J usage is TRBJ2-5; 7 positions match TRBD1. The TCR originated in a man aged 25-45 years in good health. As DNA, the CDR3 is TGTGCCACCAGAGGGACAGCCCAAGAGACCCAGTACTTC. Translated: CATRGTAQETQYF.